The clone carrying this T cell receptor (beta chain) is medium-sized in the sample. Its target is not known. V was pared by 4 bases and J by 1 base, with 9 bases between. Per the germline V gene, CDR1 is SEHNR and CDR2 is FQNEAQ (reference sequence). This CDR3 spans 14 amino acids. This entry comes from a study of breast tumors, draining lymph nodes, adjacent tissues. Notes on the study in general: Tumors had less TCR diversity than lymph nodes, more than nontumor tissue. Luminal-like breast cancer showed significantly greater tumor-nontumor repertoire similarity than basal-like breast cancer did.

TCRdb reanalysed the multiplex PCR reads using MiXCR and keeps one entry per CDR3 protein. The sample records several thousand distinct CDR3 sequences, about 42% being singletons. The chain combines TRBV7-9 with TRBJ2-3, with a weak D call TRBD2 (5 bases). This clonotype was sampled from a female donor with breast cancer. Some clones in this sample may be carry-over from other donors' samples. Sequenced material: tumor-adjacent breast tissue. The CDR3 coding sequence is TGTGCCAGCAGCTCCCACGGGGGCACAGATACGCAGTATTTT. Translation gives CASSSHGGTDTQYF.